This T cell receptor beta chain derives from a study of CD8+ T cells in alopecia areata. Regarding this clone: The antigen remains undetermined. Other DNA sequences in the same sample also yield this CDR3.

The CDR3 extends over 11 amino acids. Germline values: CDR1 SQVTM, CDR2 ANQGSEA. After removal of 7 bases from V and 4 bases from J, the junction contained 4 bases not matched to a gene. Stated treatment: oral pan-JAK inhibitor, 5-10 mg twice daily. Isolated RNA was reverse transcribed into cDNA used as the sequencing template. Libraries were prepared by immunoSEQ multiplex PCR; TCRdb keeps only in-frame clonotypes and omits some of them. The repertoire consists of roughly 280,000 clones, with 60% occurring once and the leading ten covering more than 0.85%. Findings and caveats of the study: Scalp and blood samples kept many expanded lesional clones throughout tofacitinib.

The sample was CD4+ T cells sorted from blood, taken around week 53, from a patient treated with tofacitinib. This rearrangement joins TRBV29-1 to TRBJ2-7; TRBD1 matches at 7 bases. The source of this sequence is a human donor with alopecia areata. CDR3 sequence (DNA): TGCAGCGGAGGGACAGCTTACGAGCAGTACTTC. Protein product: CSGGTAYEQYF.